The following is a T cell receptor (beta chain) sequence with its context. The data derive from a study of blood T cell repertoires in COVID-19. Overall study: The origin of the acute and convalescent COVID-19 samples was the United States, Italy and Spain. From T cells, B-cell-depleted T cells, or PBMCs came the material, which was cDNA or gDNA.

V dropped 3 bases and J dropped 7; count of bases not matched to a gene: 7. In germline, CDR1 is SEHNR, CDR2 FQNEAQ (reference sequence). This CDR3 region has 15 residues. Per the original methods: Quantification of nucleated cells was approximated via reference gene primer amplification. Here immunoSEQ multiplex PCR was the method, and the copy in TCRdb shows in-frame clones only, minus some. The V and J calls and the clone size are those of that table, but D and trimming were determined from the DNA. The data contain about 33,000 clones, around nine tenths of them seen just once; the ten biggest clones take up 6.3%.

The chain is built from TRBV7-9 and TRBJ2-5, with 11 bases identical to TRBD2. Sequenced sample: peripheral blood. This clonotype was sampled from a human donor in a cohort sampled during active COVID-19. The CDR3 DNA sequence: TGTGCCAGCAGCTTTAGCGGGGGGGCCGGCGGGACCCAGTACTTC. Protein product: CASSFSGGAGGTQYF.